The 13 T cell receptor beta chains below all came from one sample that was sequenced in a study of radiation and T cells in renal cell carcinoma. The time point was: blood 4 weeks post-SBRT, at nephrectomy. Regarding treatment: 15 Gy SBRT to primary tumor, nephrectomy 4 weeks later. Clones were read by immunoSEQ multiplex PCR, and TCRdb kept only the in-frame ones, dropping some. This table holds 65,000 or so clones, about 80% found once. Sample: blood, taken from a patient whose treatment included radiotherapy and nephrectomy. These receptors all stem from a man aged 60-69 years with renal cell carcinoma.

This clone was detected only once. The chain combines TRBV2 with TRBJ2-1, with 8 positions matching TRBD1. The CDR3 consists of 16 residues. In germline, CDR1 is SNHLY, CDR2 FYNNEI. The junction had 14 bases not matched to a gene; V was cut back by 4 bases and J by 9 bases. CDR3 DNA sequence: TGTGCCAGCAGTGGAGAGATGACAGGGGTTATTGGTGAGCAGTTCTTC. Its translation: CASSGEMTGVIGEQFF.

This clone has a handful of counts. The rearrangement links TRBV5-1 to TRBJ2-3, with TRBD2 matching 15 bases. This CDR3 spans 15 amino acids. Per germline, CDR1 SGHRS and CDR2 YFSETQ. Germline trimming cut 4 bases from V and 9 bases from J; bases unmatched to any gene: 6. The CDR3 coding sequence is TGCGCCAGCAGCGAGGGACTAGCGGGGGGACTAACGCAGTATTTT. It is translated as CASSEGLAGGLTQYF.

J is TRBJ2-7 and V is TRBV6-6; perhaps TRBD2 as D (7 bases). Trimming cost V 7 bases and J 5 bases, with 15 bases left between them. The CDR3 runs 13 residues. Germline lookup yields CDR1 MNHNY and CDR2 SVGAGI (reference sequence). The CDR3 DNA is TGTGCCAGCACCCTGGGGGGGGCCCACGAGCAGTACTTC. The encoded protein is CASTLGGAHEQYF.

Here the CDR3 reads CASYNSGRKDTGELFF. CDR3 coding DNA: TGCGCCAGCTATAATAGCGGGAGAAAAGACACCGGGGAGCTGTTTTTT. This chain connects TRBV5-1 to TRBJ2-2; 9 bases fit TRBD2. Germline values: CDR1 SGHRS, CDR2 YFSETQ. This CDR3 has 16 residues. V lost 7 bases and J lost 3; bases outside the gene matches: 10. Together with reference TRBV5-1 and TRBJ2-2, the CDR3 gives the full variable domain: KAGVTQTPRYLIKTRGQQVTLSCSPISGHRSVSWYQQTPGQGLQFLFEYFSETQRNKGNFPGRFSGRQFSNSRSEMNVSTLELGDSALYLCASYNSGRKDTGELFFGEGSRLTVL.

This clone was counted only a few times. The chain employs TRBV11-2 and TRBJ1-2; 9 bases are shared with TRBD1. The trim removed 5 bases at V and 7 bases at J, leaving 11 bases unmatched. The CDR3 length is 15 residues. The germline V gene encodes CDR1 SGHAT and CDR2 FQNNGV. CDR3 DNA: TGTGCCAGCAGCACATCTTCCGGGACAGGGTCTGGCTACACCTTC. The encoded protein is CASSTSSGTGSGYTF.

The gene calls are TRBV18 and TRBJ2-7; D is ambiguous. CDR3 length: 13 residues. The germline V and J ends were trimmed by 3 bases and 3 bases, with 9 bases remaining between them. Germline-derived CDR1 and CDR2 are KGHSH and LQKENI. In DNA, the CDR3 is TGTGCCAGCTCACCTGATAGGCGCTACGAGCAGTACTTC. It codes for CASSPDRRYEQYF.

This clone was recorded once. The chain links TRBV7-2 to TRBJ2-7; TRBD1 might be the D (6 bases). CDR1 and CDR2 (germline): SGHTA, FQGNSA. The CDR3 length is 14 residues. V was trimmed by 0 bases and J by 6 bases, leaving 12 bases between them. This CDR3 reads CASSLAQGPSEQYV. CDR3 bases: TGTGCCAGCAGCTTAGCGCAGGGGCCAAGCGAGCAGTACGTC.

The sample holds a few counts of this clone. The CDR3 sequence: CASSPQGGGQETQYF. Written as DNA, the CDR3 is TGTGCCAGCAGCCCCCAAGGGGGCGGGCAAGAGACCCAGTACTTC. V and J are TRBV7-2 and TRBJ2-5; 7 bases agree with TRBD1. V was clipped by 5 bases and J by 2 bases; unmatched bases: 8. Germline V gene lookup returns CDR1 SGHTA and CDR2 FQGNSA. The CDR3 runs 15 residues.

The CDR3 DNA reads TGTGCCAGCAGCTTAGCAGGGACAGGGGGCCTTGATACGCAGTATTTT. This sequence encodes CASSLAGTGGLDTQYF. V gene TRBV7-2 combines with J gene TRBJ2-3; 12 bases agree with TRBD1. Germline values: CDR1 SGHTA, CDR2 FQGNSA. The trim removed 0 bases at V and 6 bases at J, leaving 4 bases unmatched. CDR3 size: 16 residues. Full variable domain (remainder filled in from reference TRBV7-2 and TRBJ2-3): GAGVSQSPSNKVTEKGKDVELRCDPISGHTALYWYRQSLGQGLEFLIYFQGNSAPDKSGLPSDRFSAERTGGSVSTLTIQRTQQEDSAVYLCASSLAGTGGLDTQYFGPGTRLTVL.

The chain carries TRBV11-2 and TRBJ1-4; D is unresolved. Germline V lookup: CDR1 SGHAT, CDR2 FQNNGV. The CDR3 totals 14 residues. V shed 3 bases and J shed 0 bases, with 5 bases lying between them. The CDR3 DNA reads as TGTGCCAGCAGCTTTATTGCAACTAATGAAAAACTGTTTTTT. Amino acids: CASSFIATNEKLFF.

The rearrangement links TRBV11-3 to TRBJ2-2, with 7 bases that match TRBD1. Germline values: CDR1 SGHNT, CDR2 YENEEA. The CDR3 runs to 16 residues. V gave up 5 bases and J gave up 0 bases; unmatched junction bases: 6. The CDR3 spells CASSADRTANTGELFF. In DNA form, the CDR3 reads TGTGCCAGCAGCGCGGACAGGACTGCGAACACCGGGGAGCTGTTTTTT.

The V gene is TRBV27, the J gene TRBJ2-1, with 13 bases matching TRBD2. The CDR3 runs to 19 residues. Germline loops: CDR1 MNHEY, CDR2 SMNVEV (reference sequence). Trimming at V came to 3 bases and at J to 1 base, leaving 9 bases not matched to a gene. CDR3 sequence: CASSFLGLAGAFSYNEQFF. The CDR3 nucleotides are TGTGCCAGCAGTTTTCTAGGACTAGCGGGAGCTTTTTCCTACAATGAGCAGTTCTTC.

The V and J genes are TRBV6-5 and TRBJ2-2, with a possible D match to TRBD2 (7 bases). Trimming took off 7 bases at V and 4 bases at J, with 16 bases between the two ends. CDR1 is MNHEY, CDR2 SVGAGI, per germline. This CDR3 comprises 15 residues. DNA for the CDR3: TGTGCCAGCAACCTCGGGGGGCAGGGCACCGGGGAGCTGTTTTTT. It is translated as CASNLGGQGTGELFF.